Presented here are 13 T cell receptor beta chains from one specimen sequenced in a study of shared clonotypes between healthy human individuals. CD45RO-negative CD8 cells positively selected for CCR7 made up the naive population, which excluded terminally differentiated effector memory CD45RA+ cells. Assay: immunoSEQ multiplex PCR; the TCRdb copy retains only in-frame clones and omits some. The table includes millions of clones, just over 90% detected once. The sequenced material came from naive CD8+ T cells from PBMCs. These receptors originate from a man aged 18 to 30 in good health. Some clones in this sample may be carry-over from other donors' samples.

The CDR3 DNA is TGTGCCAGTAGTATGGACAGGGTGAACACTGAAGCTTTCTTT. It specifies CASSMDRVNTEAFF. The chain recombines TRBV19 with TRBJ1-1; 8 nucleotides agree with TRBD1. The CDR3 extends over 14 amino acids. Germline loops: CDR1 LNHDA, CDR2 SQIVND (reference sequence). Germline trimming cut 3 bases from V and 0 bases from J; bases unmatched to any gene: 0. The full variable domain, with the rest looked up from reference TRBV19 and TRBJ1-1, is DGGITQSPKYLFRKEGQNVTLSCEQNLNHDAMYWYRQDPGQGLRLIYYSQIVNDFQKGDIAEGYSVSREKKESFPLTVTSAQKNPTAFYLCASSMDRVNTEAFFGQGTRLTVV.

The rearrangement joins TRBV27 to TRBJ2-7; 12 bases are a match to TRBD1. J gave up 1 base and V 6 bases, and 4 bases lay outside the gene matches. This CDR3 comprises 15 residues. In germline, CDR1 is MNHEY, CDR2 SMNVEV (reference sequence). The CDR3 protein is CASSVGQGASYEQYF. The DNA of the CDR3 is TGTGCCAGCAGCGTGGGACAGGGGGCTTCCTACGAGCAGTACTTC.

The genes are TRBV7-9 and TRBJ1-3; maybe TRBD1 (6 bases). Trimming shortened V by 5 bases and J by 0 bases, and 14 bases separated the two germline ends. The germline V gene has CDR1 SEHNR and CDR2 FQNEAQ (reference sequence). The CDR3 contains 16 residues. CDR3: CASSRNDRLSGNTIYF. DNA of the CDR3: TGTGCCAGCAGCAGGAATGACAGGCTCTCTGGAAACACCATATATTTT. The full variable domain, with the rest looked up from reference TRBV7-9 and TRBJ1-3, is DTGVSQNPRHKITKRGQNVTFRCDPISEHNRLYWYRQTLGQGPEFLTYFQNEAQLEKSRLLSDRFSAERPKGSFSTLEIQRTEQGDSAMYLCASSRNDRLSGNTIYFGEGSWLTVV.

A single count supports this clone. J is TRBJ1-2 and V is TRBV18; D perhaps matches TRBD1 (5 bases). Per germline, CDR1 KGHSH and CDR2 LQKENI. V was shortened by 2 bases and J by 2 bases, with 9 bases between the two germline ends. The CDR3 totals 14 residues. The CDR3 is CASSPARGNYGYTF. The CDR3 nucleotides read TGTGCCAGCTCACCAGCGAGGGGCAACTATGGCTACACCTTC.

DNA of the CDR3: TGCGCCAGCAGCCCGGACAGGAGAGAGCAGTACTTC. It specifies CASSPDRREQYF. The rearrangement joins TRBV4-3 to TRBJ2-7; TRBD1 agrees at 7 bases. Trimming at V came to 4 bases and at J to 7 bases, leaving 4 bases not matched to a gene. Germline V gives CDR1 LGHNA, CDR2 YSLEER. This CDR3 has 12 residues.

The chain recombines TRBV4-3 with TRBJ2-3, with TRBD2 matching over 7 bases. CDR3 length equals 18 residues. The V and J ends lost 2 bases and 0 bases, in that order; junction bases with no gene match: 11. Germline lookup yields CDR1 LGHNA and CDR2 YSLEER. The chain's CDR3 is CASSQPPPLADSTDTQYF. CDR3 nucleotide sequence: TGCGCCAGCAGCCAACCCCCTCCCCTAGCGGATAGCACAGATACGCAGTATTTT.

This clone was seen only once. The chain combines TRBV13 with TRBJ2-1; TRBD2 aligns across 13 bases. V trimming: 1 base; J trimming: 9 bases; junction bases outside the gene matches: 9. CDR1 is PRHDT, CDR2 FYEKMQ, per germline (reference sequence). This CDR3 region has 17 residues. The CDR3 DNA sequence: TGTGCCAGCAGCTTAGAGGGAGGACTAGCGGGAGTGGGTGAGCAGTTCTTC. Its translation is CASSLEGGLAGVGEQFF.

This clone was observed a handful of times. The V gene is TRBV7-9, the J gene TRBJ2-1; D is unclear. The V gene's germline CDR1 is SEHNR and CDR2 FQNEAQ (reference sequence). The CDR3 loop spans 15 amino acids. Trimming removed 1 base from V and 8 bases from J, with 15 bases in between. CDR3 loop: CASSLGVFKIDEQFF. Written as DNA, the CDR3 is TGTGCCAGCAGCTTAGGGGTCTTCAAGATCGATGAGCAGTTCTTC.

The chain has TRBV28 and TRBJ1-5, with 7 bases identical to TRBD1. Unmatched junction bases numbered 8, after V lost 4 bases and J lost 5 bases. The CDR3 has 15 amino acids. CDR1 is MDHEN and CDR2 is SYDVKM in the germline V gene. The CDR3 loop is CASSSARGWDQPQHF. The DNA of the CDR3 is TGTGCCAGCAGTTCCGCCAGGGGGTGGGATCAGCCCCAGCATTTT. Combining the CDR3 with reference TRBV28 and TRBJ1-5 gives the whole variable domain DVKVTQSSRYLVKRTGEKVFLECVQDMDHENMFWYRQDPGLGLRLIYFSYDVKMKEKGDIPEGYSVSREKKERFSLILESASTNQTSMYLCASSSARGWDQPQHFGDGTRLSIL.

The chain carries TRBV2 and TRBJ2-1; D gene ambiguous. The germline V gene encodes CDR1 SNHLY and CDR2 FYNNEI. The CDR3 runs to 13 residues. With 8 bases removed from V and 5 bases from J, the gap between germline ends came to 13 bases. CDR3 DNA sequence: TGTGCCAGCTGCTACTCCTTGAACAATGAGCAGTTCTTC. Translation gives CASCYSLNNEQFF.

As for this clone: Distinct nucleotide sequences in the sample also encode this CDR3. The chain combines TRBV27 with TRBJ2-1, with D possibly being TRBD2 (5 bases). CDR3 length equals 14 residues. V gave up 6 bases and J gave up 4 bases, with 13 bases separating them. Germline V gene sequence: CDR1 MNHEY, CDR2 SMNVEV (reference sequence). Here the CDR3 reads CASSPLTGYNEQFF. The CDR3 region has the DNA TGTGCCAGCAGCCCCTTGACGGGATACAATGAGCAGTTCTTC.

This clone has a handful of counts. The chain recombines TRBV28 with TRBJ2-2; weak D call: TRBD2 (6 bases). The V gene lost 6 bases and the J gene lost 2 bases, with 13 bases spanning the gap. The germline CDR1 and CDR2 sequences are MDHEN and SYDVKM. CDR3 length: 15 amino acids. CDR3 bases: TGTGCCAGCAGCCGAGGCGGGGTTAACACCGGGGAGCTGTTTTTT. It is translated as CASSRGGVNTGELFF.

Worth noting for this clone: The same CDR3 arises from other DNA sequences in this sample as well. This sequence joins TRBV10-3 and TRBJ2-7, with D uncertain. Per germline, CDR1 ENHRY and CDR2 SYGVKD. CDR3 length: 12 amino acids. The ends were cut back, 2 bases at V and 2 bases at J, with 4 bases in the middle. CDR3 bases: TGTGCCATCAGTGAGGACCCCTACGAGCAGTACTTC. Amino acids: CAISEDPYEQYF.